The next 23 T cell receptor beta chains were all read from a single sample in a study of metastatic and nonmetastatic thyroid tumors (dated by TCRdb to the early 2020s). No patient had received any treatment before thyroid surgery. The protocol used for the library was PCR. Instrument on record: Illumina HiSeq 4000. TCRdb took the public reads, trimmed them with fastp at Q25, ran MiXCR for clone calling and kept in-frame beta chains. Here the sample has 15,000 to 20,000 clones; 35% to 45% occur a single time. The leading ten clones occupy roughly 23% of the sample. The sample consisted of tumor tissue. All receptors come from a female donor with papillary thyroid cancer or a benign thyroid nodule (not recorded which). Some clones in this sample may be carry-over from other donors' samples.

The CDR3 loop reads CASSTYLTEGSNEKLFF. CDR3 DNA sequence: TGTGCCAGCAGCACATACCTCACCGAGGGGTCTAATGAAAAACTGTTTTTT. V gene TRBV7-9 combines with J gene TRBJ1-4; D is perhaps TRBD1 (5 bases). Germline lookup yields CDR1 SEHNR and CDR2 FQNEAQ (reference sequence). Trimming cost V 5 bases and J 3 bases, with 19 bases left between them. CDR3 size: 17 residues. Full variable domain (missing parts from reference TRBV7-9 and TRBJ1-4): DTGVSQNPRHKITKRGQNVTFRCDPISEHNRLYWYRQTLGQGPEFLTYFQNEAQLEKSRLLSDRFSAERPKGSFSTLEIQRTEQGDSAMYLCASSTYLTEGSNEKLFFGSGTQLSVL.

The DNA for the CDR3 is TGTGCCACCAGCACGGATGGCCTAGGGTCGGAGGCAGAGCAGTACTTC. It yields the protein CATSTDGLGSEAEQYF. The rearrangement joins TRBV15 to TRBJ2-7, with D maybe TRBD2 (5 bases). From germline, CDR1 is LNHNV and CDR2 YYDKDF (reference sequence). CDR3 size: 16 residues. V lost 4 bases and J 7 bases, leaving 23 bases between the germline ends.

The chain has TRBV7-8 and TRBJ2-1, with 8 bases lining up with TRBD1. The V gene's germline CDR1 is SGHVS and CDR2 FQNEAQ. The CDR3 has 15 amino acids. The J segment lost 5 bases and the V segment lost 1 base, leaving 4 bases of the junction unmatched. CDR3 in amino acids: CASSLGGQEHNEQFF. CDR3 bases: TGTGCCAGCAGCTTAGGGGGACAGGAACACAATGAGCAGTTCTTC. The whole variable domain, remainder taken from reference TRBV7-8 and TRBJ2-1, is GAGVSQSPRYKVAKRGQDVALRCDPISGHVSLFWYQQALGQGPEFLTYFQNEAQLDKSGLPSDRFFAERPEGSVSTLKIQRTQQEDSAVYLCASSLGGQEHNEQFFGPGTRLTVL.

V is TRBV19 and J is TRBJ2-3; the D is unclear. Germline V gives CDR1 LNHDA, CDR2 SQIVND (reference sequence). The CDR3 is made up of 14 amino acids. V was cut by 6 bases and J by 4 bases, with 14 bases left in between. The CDR3 region is CASSNGGLADTQYF. The CDR3 bases are TGTGCCAGTAGCAACGGCGGTCTGGCAGATACGCAGTATTTT.

This chain uses TRBV15 with TRBJ1-5; D is possibly TRBD1 (6 bases). Trimming removed 0 bases from V and 7 bases from J, with 7 bases in between. This CDR3 spans 13 amino acids. Germline V gene lookup returns CDR1 LNHNV and CDR2 YYDKDF (reference sequence). The chain's CDR3 is CATSRERGQPQHF. CDR3 bases: TGTGCCACCAGCAGAGAAAGGGGGCAGCCCCAGCATTTT.

The sample holds one count of this clone. The J gene is TRBJ2-7, the V gene TRBV20-1; 7 bases fit TRBD2. The V segment lost 3 bases and the J segment 4 bases; nucleotides outside the gene matches: 3. The V gene's germline CDR1 is DFQATT and CDR2 SNEGSKA (reference sequence). This CDR3 is built from 12 residues. The CDR3 region is CSASGGGYEQYF. Written as DNA, the CDR3 is TGCAGTGCTAGTGGGGGGGGATACGAGCAGTACTTC.

Within the sample, this clone is medium-sized. The chain joins TRBV25-1 to TRBJ1-1; D unresolved. Germline loops: CDR1 MGHDK, CDR2 SYGVNS. Trimming left V 3 bases short and J 3 bases short, with 11 bases between. This CDR3 contains 14 residues. The CDR3 loop is CASSDGGKDTEAFF. In nucleotides, the CDR3 is TGTGCCAGCAGTGACGGAGGTAAGGACACTGAAGCTTTCTTT.

The chain recombines TRBV7-3 with TRBJ2-5; D possibly corresponds to TRBD2 (7 bases). Germline values: CDR1 SGHTA, CDR2 FQGTGA. The V gene lost 4 bases and the J gene lost 5 bases, with 14 bases spanning the gap. The CDR3 loop spans 14 amino acids. The CDR3 sequence is CASSSGGPAETQYF. The CDR3 DNA sequence: TGTGCCAGCAGCTCCGGGGGGCCCGCCGAGACCCAGTACTTC.

In the case of this clone: Germline and junction disagree at one end, which may indicate a read error. The CDR3 DNA sequence: TGCGTCAGCAGCCAAGATCAGAGGACCCAGTACTTC. It encodes CVSSQDQRTQYF. This chain uses TRBV4-1 with TRBJ2-5; unclear D gene. Germline assignment: CDR1 MGHRA and CDR2 YSYEKL. This CDR3 spans 12 amino acids.

V and J are TRBV27 and TRBJ2-3; the D is unclear. The CDR3 contains 15 residues. Germline lookup yields CDR1 MNHEY and CDR2 SMNVEV (reference sequence). V was pared by 2 bases and J by 5 bases, with 14 bases between. CDR3 sequence (DNA): TGTGCCAGCAGTTTAAGTTACCCCGAAGGAGATACGCAGTATTTT. It is translated as CASSLSYPEGDTQYF.

The sample holds a few counts of this clone. The V and J genes are TRBV7-9 and TRBJ2-3; unclear D gene. The CDR3 contains 12 residues. Trimming removed 3 bases at V and 2 bases at J, with 3 bases between. Germline CDR1 and CDR2: SEHNR and FQNEAQ (reference sequence). CDR3 nucleotide sequence: TGTGCCAGCAGCTTCCACACAGATACGCAGTATTTT. It codes for CASSFHTDTQYF.

Only a few counts were recorded for this clone. The rearrangement uses TRBV6-2 or TRBV6-3 and TRBJ1-2; no firm D call. The germline V and J ends were trimmed by 0 bases and 4 bases, with 9 bases remaining between them. The CDR3 is 14 amino acids. Germline CDR1 MNHEY, CDR2 SVGEGT. The CDR3 region is CASSYSVEGYGYTF. CDR3 sequence (DNA): TGTGCCAGCAGTTACTCTGTGGAGGGCTATGGCTACACCTTC.

J is TRBJ2-3 and V is TRBV20-1, with TRBD2 matching over 7 bases. Germline V gives CDR1 DFQATT, CDR2 SNEGSKA (reference sequence). V was clipped by 5 bases and J by 2 bases; unmatched bases: 13. CDR3 length equals 16 residues. The CDR3 coding sequence is TGCAGTGCTCCTTCCCAGCTAGCGGAGGACACAGATACGCAGTATTTT. It translates to CSAPSQLAEDTDTQYF.

This clone has a handful of counts. The chain combines TRBV12-3 or TRBV12-4 with TRBJ2-1; 11 bases are a match to TRBD2. The CDR3 sequence is 15 residues long. Germline trimming cut 6 bases from V and 6 bases from J; bases unmatched to any gene: 7. CDR3 DNA sequence: TGTGCCAGCAGCAGATCCGGGACTAGCGGCAATGAGCAGTTCTTC. Its translation is CASSRSGTSGNEQFF.

This clone was seen a few times. V usage is TRBV19 and J usage is TRBJ2-2; D is unresolved. Trimming removed 3 bases from V and 9 bases from J, with 5 bases in between. CDR3 length: 11 residues. Per germline, CDR1 LNHDA and CDR2 SQIVND (reference sequence). The CDR3 nucleotides read TGTGCCAGTAGTATGAAGTGGGAGCTGTTTTTT. Translated, it gives CASSMKWELFF.

This clone was detected once. The chain is built from TRBV4-1 and TRBJ1-2, with 8 bases aligning to TRBD1. This CDR3 is 16 amino acids long. Germline lookup yields CDR1 MGHRA and CDR2 YSYEKL. Unmatched junction bases numbered 11, after V lost 0 bases and J lost 8 bases. CDR3 sequence: CASSQDGQGASLGYTF. CDR3 nucleotide sequence: TGCGCCAGCAGCCAAGACGGGCAGGGGGCATCTCTGGGCTACACCTTC.

The chain employs TRBV12-3 or TRBV12-4 and TRBJ1-1; the D is unclear. CDR3 length equals 13 residues. The V end lost 5 bases, the J end lost 1 base, and 8 bases lay between the germline ends. Written as DNA, the CDR3 is TGTGCCAGCAGTCGACGGGAGAACACTGAAGCTTTCTTT. This encodes CASSRRENTEAFF.

This chain uses TRBV5-1 with TRBJ2-7; D is undetermined. Germline V gives CDR1 SGHRS, CDR2 YFSETQ. Trimming cost V 0 bases and J 0 bases, with 13 bases left between them. The CDR3 consists of 16 residues. This CDR3 reads CASSLGLLLSSYEQYF. The CDR3 DNA is TGCGCCAGCAGCTTGGGCCTCTTGCTAAGCTCCTACGAGCAGTACTTC.

This clone appeared a single time. This rearrangement joins TRBV20-1 to TRBJ2-3; TRBD2 aligns across 9 bases. This CDR3 comprises 14 residues. Germline V CDR1 and CDR2: DFQATT, SNEGSKA (reference sequence). With 8 bases clipped from V and 4 bases from J, the junction kept 10 bases outside the gene matches. The CDR3 nucleotides read TGCAGTCCTTCGGCGGGAGGGAACGCAGATACGCAGTATTTT. Protein sequence: CSPSAGGNADTQYF.

V is TRBV5-1 and J is TRBJ1-1, with 8 bases identical to TRBD1. The J segment lost 7 bases and the V segment lost 2 bases, leaving 7 bases of the junction unmatched. The CDR3 length is 14 residues. CDR1 and CDR2 (germline): SGHRS, YFSETQ. The CDR3 region is CASSFSQGAIEAFF. CDR3 in DNA: TGCGCCAGCAGCTTTAGCCAGGGGGCTATTGAAGCTTTCTTT.

The chain recombines TRBV12-3 or TRBV12-4 with TRBJ1-6; D is perhaps TRBD1 (6 bases). The CDR3 has 15 amino acids. The V and J ends lost 7 bases and 9 bases respectively, with 19 bases between them. CDR3 bases: TGTGCCAGCACCTCAGGGGTTTTAATCGGTTCACCCCTCCACTTT. It specifies CASTSGVLIGSPLHF.

This clone has a handful of counts. The rearrangement uses TRBV6-5 and TRBJ1-6, with no clear D. Germline CDR1 reads MNHEY; CDR2 reads SVGAGI. The CDR3 covers 12 residues. Trimming pared 3 bases from V and 6 bases from J, leaving 3 bases between. CDR3 in DNA: TGTGCCAGCAGTTATCTTAATTCACCCCTCCACTTT. It is translated as CASSYLNSPLHF.

This clone showed up just once. The rearrangement joins TRBV6-5 to TRBJ2-7; 12 nucleotides match TRBD2. The CDR3 totals 15 residues. CDR1 MNHEY and CDR2 SVGAGI come from the germline V gene. Trimming took 3 bases from V and 7 from J; bases not matched to a gene: 7. CDR3 residues: CASSYGPSGRGEQYF. The CDR3 DNA reads TGTGCCAGCAGTTATGGGCCTAGCGGGAGGGGTGAGCAGTACTTC.